The sequence of this TCR beta chain was determined in a study of breast tumors, draining lymph nodes, adjacent tissues. This clonotype was observed at least ten times. The antigen remains unidentified. TCRdb re-called the multiplex PCR reads through MiXCR, storing one row per CDR3 protein. This sample has some 97,000 distinct CDR3 sequences, with around 21% found just once. Breast cancer patients provided tissue from their axillary draining lymph nodes. This CDR3 has 14 residues. With 4 bases removed from V and 2 bases from J, the gap between germline ends came to 12 bases. Per the germline V gene, CDR1 is LNHDA and CDR2 is SQIVND (reference sequence). Whole-study results and caveats: Tumor and nontumor repertoires were significantly more similar in luminal-like than in basal-like breast cancer. Data fit most tumor T cells coming from lymph node, expanding in tumor.

The specimen sequenced was axillary lymph node tissue. The TCR sequence derives from a female donor with breast cancer. Some clones in this sample may be carry-over from other donors' samples. V usage is TRBV19 and J usage is TRBJ2-7; D may be TRBD1 or TRBD2 (5 bases each). The CDR3 region has the DNA TGTGCCAGTAGTACCGGGACCAGGACCTACGAGCAGTACTTC. Amino acid sequence: CASSTGTRTYEQYF.